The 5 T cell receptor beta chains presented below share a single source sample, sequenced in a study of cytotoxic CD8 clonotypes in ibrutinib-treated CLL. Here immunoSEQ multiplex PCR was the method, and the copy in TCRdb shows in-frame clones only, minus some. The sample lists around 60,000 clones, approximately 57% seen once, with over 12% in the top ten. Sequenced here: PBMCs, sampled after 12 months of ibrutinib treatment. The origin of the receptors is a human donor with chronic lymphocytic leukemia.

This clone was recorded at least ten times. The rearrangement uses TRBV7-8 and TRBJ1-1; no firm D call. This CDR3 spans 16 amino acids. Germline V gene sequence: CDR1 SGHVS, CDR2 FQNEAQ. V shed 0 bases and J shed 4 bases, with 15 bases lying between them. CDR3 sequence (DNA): TGTGCCAGCAGCTTAGCGGAGGGCACTGAGGGCACTGAAGCTTTCTTT. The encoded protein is CASSLAEGTEGTEAFF.

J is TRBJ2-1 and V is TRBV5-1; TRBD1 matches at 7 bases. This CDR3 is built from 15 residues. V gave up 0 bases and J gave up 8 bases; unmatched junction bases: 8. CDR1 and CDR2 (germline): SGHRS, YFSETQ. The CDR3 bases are TGCGCCAGCAGCTTGGTGGGTCAAGGGGGCCATGAGCAGTTCTTC. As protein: CASSLVGQGGHEQFF.

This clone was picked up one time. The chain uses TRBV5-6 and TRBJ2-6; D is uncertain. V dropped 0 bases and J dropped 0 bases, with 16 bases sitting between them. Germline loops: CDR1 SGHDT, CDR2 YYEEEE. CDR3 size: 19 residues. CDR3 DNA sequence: TGTGCCAGCAGCTTGGTCTTGCGGCGTAAAGACTCTGGGGCCAACGTCCTGACTTTC. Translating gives CASSLVLRRKDSGANVLTF.

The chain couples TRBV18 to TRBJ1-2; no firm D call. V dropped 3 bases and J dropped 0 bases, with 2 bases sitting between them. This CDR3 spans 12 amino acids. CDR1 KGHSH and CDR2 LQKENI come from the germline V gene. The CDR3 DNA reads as TGTGCCAGCTCACCTTCTAACTATGGCTACACCTTC. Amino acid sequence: CASSPSNYGYTF.

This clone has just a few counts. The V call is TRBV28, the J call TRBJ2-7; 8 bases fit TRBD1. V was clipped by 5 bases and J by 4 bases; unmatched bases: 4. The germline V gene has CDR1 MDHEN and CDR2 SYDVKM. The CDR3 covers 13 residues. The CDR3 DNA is TGTGCCAGCAGTGCCCGGGACAGGTACGAGCAGTACGTC. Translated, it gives CASSARDRYEQYV.